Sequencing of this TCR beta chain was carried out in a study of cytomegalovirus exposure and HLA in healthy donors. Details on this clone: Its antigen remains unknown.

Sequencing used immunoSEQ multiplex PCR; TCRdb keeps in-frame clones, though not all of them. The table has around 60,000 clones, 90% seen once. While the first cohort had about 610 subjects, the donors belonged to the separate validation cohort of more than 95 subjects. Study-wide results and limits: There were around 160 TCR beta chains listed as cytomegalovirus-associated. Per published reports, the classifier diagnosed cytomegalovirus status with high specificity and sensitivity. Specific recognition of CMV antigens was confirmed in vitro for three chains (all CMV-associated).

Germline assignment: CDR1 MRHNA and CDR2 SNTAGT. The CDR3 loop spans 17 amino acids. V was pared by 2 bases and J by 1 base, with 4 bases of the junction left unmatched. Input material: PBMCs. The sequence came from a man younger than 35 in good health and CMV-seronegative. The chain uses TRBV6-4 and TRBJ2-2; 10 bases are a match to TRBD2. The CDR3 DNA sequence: TGTGCCAGCAGTGACCGTAGCGGGAGGAAGAACACCGGGGAGCTGTTTTTT. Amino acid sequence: CASSDRSGRKNTGELFF.